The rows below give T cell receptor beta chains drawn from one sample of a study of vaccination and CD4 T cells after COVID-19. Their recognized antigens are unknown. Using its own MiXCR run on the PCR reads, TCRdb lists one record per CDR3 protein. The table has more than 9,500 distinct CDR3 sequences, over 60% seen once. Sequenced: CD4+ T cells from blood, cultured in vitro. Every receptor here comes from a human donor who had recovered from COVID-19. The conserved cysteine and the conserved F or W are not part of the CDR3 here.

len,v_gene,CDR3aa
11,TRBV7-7,ASSSGYTDTQY
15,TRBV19,ASSPGTQGAFTGELF
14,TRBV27,ASRTIRNIAYSPLH
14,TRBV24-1,ATSRNTPRDQETQY
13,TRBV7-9,ASSPLGSENQPQH
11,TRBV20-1,SARDHSGGTQY
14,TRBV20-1,SARDPGSRGSDTQY
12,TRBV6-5,ASSYRQGSSPLH
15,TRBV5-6,ASSLVVPGNWDSPLH
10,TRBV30,AWSPEHYGYT
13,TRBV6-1,ASSAEAVLGNTIY
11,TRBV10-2,ASSEPPPDGYT